The 12 T cell receptor beta chains in this list originate from one sample, sequenced in a study of shared clonotypes between healthy human individuals. Some clones are missing from TCRdb's copy, which holds only in-frame ones; the method was immunoSEQ multiplex PCR. Of some 2,500,000 clones listed, 93% are singletons. The sample taken for sequencing was naive CD4+ T cells from PBMCs. Subset described: CD45RA+ positively selected. All receptors come from a young man in good health. Some clones in this sample may be carry-over from other donors' samples.

The rearrangement joins TRBV5-1 to TRBJ1-3; D is unclear. Trimming removed 0 bases from V and 2 bases from J, with 9 bases in between. CDR1 is SGHRS, CDR2 YFSETQ, per germline. The CDR3 extends over 15 amino acids. The CDR3 DNA sequence: TGCGCCAGCAGCTTGGAGGGCAGTACTGGAAACACCATATATTTT. As protein: CASSLEGSTGNTIYF.

With respect to this clone: At the DNA level, this CDR3 is encoded by other sequences in the same sample as well. The CDR3 DNA is TGTGCCAGCAGTCTCCGATACGAGCAGTACTTC. Encoded protein: CASSLRYEQYF. The V gene is TRBV28, the J gene TRBJ2-7; D remains unclear. The germline V gene has CDR1 MDHEN and CDR2 SYDVKM. V was clipped by 5 bases and J by 4 bases, with 6 bases between them. CDR3 length: 11 residues.

As concerns this clone: An end of the junction differs from the germline gene, which may be a read error. The chain uses TRBV15 and TRBJ2-7, with D unclear. The CDR3 is 15 residues long. Germline V lookup: CDR1 LNHNV, CDR2 YYDKDF (reference sequence). The CDR3, as DNA: TGTGCCACCAGTAGAGGCCTGCACCTGACCTACGAGCAGTACTTC. It yields the protein CATSRGLHLTYEQYF.

The chain links TRBV14 to TRBJ2-3, with 7 bases identical to TRBD1. This CDR3 contains 15 residues. V lost 4 bases to trimming and J lost 0 bases; unmatched junction nucleotides: 4. Germline CDR1 is SGHDN and CDR2 is FVKESK. The CDR3 spells CASSPGQLSTDTQYF. CDR3 nucleotide sequence: TGTGCCAGCAGCCCGGGACAGCTTAGCACAGATACGCAGTATTTT.

The chain combines TRBV18 with TRBJ2-7, with D possibly being TRBD2 (6 bases). CDR3 length: 15 amino acids. Looked up from germline, CDR1 is KGHSH and CDR2 is LQKENI. The V gene lost 8 bases and the J gene lost 0 bases, with 17 bases spanning the gap. Here the CDR3 DNA reads TGTGCCAGCCTACTTATGGCGGGGAACTCCTACGAGCAGTACTTC. Its protein is CASLLMAGNSYEQYF.

The CDR3 spells CASSQDPSGRGSEKLFF. The CDR3 DNA reads TGTGCCAGCAGCCAAGATCCAAGCGGCAGGGGTAGTGAAAAACTGTTTTTT. J is TRBJ1-4 and V is TRBV14, with D tentatively TRBD1 (6 bases). There are 17 residues in the CDR3. The V end lost 0 bases, the J end lost 7 bases, and 18 bases lay between the germline ends. The germline gives CDR1 SGHDN, CDR2 FVKESK.

The gene calls are TRBV30 and TRBJ2-7, with D maybe TRBD2 (6 bases). Trimming stripped 6 bases from V and 2 bases from J, with 8 bases between. CDR1 GTSNPN and CDR2 SVGIG come from the germline V gene (reference sequence). This CDR3 contains 11 residues. As DNA, the CDR3 is TGTGCCTGCGGGACTCCCTACGAGCAGTACTTC. Translated: CACGTPYEQYF. Drawing the rest from reference TRBV30 and TRBJ2-7, the complete variable domain is SQTIHQWPATLVQPVGSPLSLECTVEGTSNPNLYWYRQAAGRGLQLLFYSVGIGQISSEVPQNLSASRPQDRQFILSSKKLLLSDSGFYLCACGTPYEQYFGPGTRLTVT.

The gene calls are TRBV9 and TRBJ2-1; 7 bases agree with TRBD1. The germline V gene has CDR1 SGDLS and CDR2 YYNGEE. The CDR3 spans 14 residues. V was clipped by 0 bases and J by 6 bases; unmatched bases: 3. In nucleotides, the CDR3 is TGTGCCAGCAGCGTAGACCCAGGGGGCAATGAGCAGTTCTTC. Protein product: CASSVDPGGNEQFF. The full variable domain, in which reference TRBV9 and TRBJ2-1 provide the parts outside the CDR3, is DSGVTQTPKHLITATGQRVTLRCSPRSGDLSVYWYQQSLDQGLQFLIQYYNGEERAKGNILERFSAQQFPDLHSELNLSSLELGDSALYFCASSVDPGGNEQFFGPGTRLTVL.

This rearrangement joins TRBV9 to TRBJ2-7, with 9 bases matching TRBD2. The CDR3 contains 16 residues. Trimming removed 0 bases from V and 2 bases from J; junction bases left unmatched: 6. Germline V lookup: CDR1 SGDLS, CDR2 YYNGEE. CDR3 loop: CASSVGATSGTYEQYF. Written as DNA, the CDR3 is TGTGCCAGCAGCGTAGGTGCGACTAGCGGAACCTACGAGCAGTACTTC.

The V and J genes are TRBV5-4 and TRBJ2-1; tentative D call: TRBD2 (6 bases). CDR3 size: 12 residues. Germline V gene sequence: CDR1 SGHNT, CDR2 YYREEE (reference sequence). V dropped 4 bases and J dropped 7 bases, with 9 bases sitting between them. The CDR3 is CASSGLTNEQFF. In DNA, the CDR3 is TGTGCCAGCAGCGGACTAACAAATGAGCAGTTCTTC.

This rearrangement joins TRBV6-1 to TRBJ2-2; D is perhaps TRBD2 (6 bases). V shed 4 bases and J shed 2 bases, with 14 bases lying between them. CDR1 is MNHNS, CDR2 SASEGT, per germline. The CDR3 totals 16 residues. CDR3 loop: CASSGPRGANTGELFF. The DNA for the CDR3 is TGTGCCAGCAGTGGGCCTCGCGGGGCAAACACCGGGGAGCTGTTTTTT.

Points on this clone: The sample contains more than one DNA sequence encoding this CDR3. The genes are TRBV5-1 and TRBJ2-3, with D possibly being TRBD1 (6 bases). Germline values: CDR1 SGHRS, CDR2 YFSETQ. The length of the CDR3 is 14 residues. With 4 bases removed from V and 1 base from J, the gap between germline ends came to 10 bases. CDR3 in DNA: TGCGCCAGCAGCCCTAGGACAGGCACAGATACGCAGTATTTT. It specifies CASSPRTGTDTQYF.